This record looks at one TCR beta chain sequence and its context. The data derive from a study of T cell changes during pregnancy in multiple sclerosis. Profiled with immunoSEQ multiplex PCR; TCRdb holds only in-frame clones, not every one. The repertoire holds approximately 130,000 clones, with 95% to 98% as singletons. The sequences come from peripheral blood, collected after pregnancy. The TCR originated in a female donor with multiple sclerosis, enrolled in a pregnancy study.

The CDR3 protein is CASSERDRSFSGANVLTF. Written as DNA, the CDR3 is TGTGCCAGCAGTGAACGGGACAGGTCCTTCTCTGGGGCCAACGTCCTGACTTTC. The V and J genes are TRBV25-1 and TRBJ2-6, with 8 bases that match TRBD1. This CDR3 spans 18 amino acids. Germline loops: CDR1 MGHDK, CDR2 SYGVNS. Trimming took 2 bases from V and 0 from J; bases not matched to a gene: 6.